This passage covers 21 T cell receptor beta chains from one sample sequenced in a study of cytomegalovirus exposure and HLA in healthy donors. Amplification used 60 Vbeta primers and 13 Jbeta primers. Profiling relied on immunoSEQ multiplex PCR, and the TCRdb table lists in-frame clones only, not all of them. The data hold 150,000 to 200,000 clones, with more than 9.5% observed a single time. Sequencing used PBMCs. The receptors come from a man aged 45-65 years in good health and CMV-seropositive.

Only a few counts were recorded for this clone. The chain uses TRBV19 and TRBJ2-1, with D possibly TRBD2 on 7 matching bases. From germline, CDR1 is LNHDA and CDR2 SQIVND (reference sequence). Deletions cut 9 bases from V and 6 bases from J, with 18 bases between. This CDR3 region has 14 residues. CDR3 loop: CASSRAGATNEQFF. The CDR3 DNA reads TGTGCCAGCTCCCGGGCGGGGGCTACCAATGAGCAGTTCTTC.

This clone was counted a few times. The gene calls are TRBV6-5 and TRBJ2-7; tentative D call: TRBD1 (6 bases). V gave up 2 bases and J gave up 3 bases, with 14 bases separating them. This CDR3 region has 15 residues. CDR1 and CDR2 from the germline V gene are MNHEY and SVGAGI. The CDR3 sequence is CASSYDGTSFYEQYF. CDR3 coding DNA: TGTGCCAGCAGTTACGACGGGACAAGCTTCTACGAGCAGTACTTC.

The rearrangement links TRBV14 to TRBJ2-6, with D possibly being TRBD1 (6 bases). Trimming left V 1 base short and J 1 base short, with 14 bases between. Germline V gene data show CDR1 as SGHDN and CDR2 as FVKESK. CDR3 length equals 18 residues. The CDR3 loop reads CASSQAPGERSGANVLTF. Written as DNA, the CDR3 is TGTGCCAGCAGCCAAGCCCCAGGGGAAAGATCTGGGGCCAACGTCCTGACTTTC.

The chain has TRBV6-5 and TRBJ1-1, with 12 positions matching TRBD1. CDR3 size: 15 residues. Germline CDR1 is MNHEY and CDR2 is SVGAGI. V gave up 4 bases and J gave up 1 base; unmatched junction bases: 1. The CDR3 DNA is TGTGCCAGCAGTTGGGACAGGGGGCGGAACACTGAAGCTTTCTTT. Its translation: CASSWDRGRNTEAFF.

This chain joins TRBV5-1 and TRBJ2-2, with D perhaps matching TRBD1 (6 bases). Trimming shortened V by 0 bases and J by 3 bases, and 9 bases separated the two germline ends. The CDR3 is 15 amino acids. Germline V gene data show CDR1 as SGHRS and CDR2 as YFSETQ. In DNA, the CDR3 is TGCGCCAGCAGCTTGGCGTGGGGGCACACCGGGGAGCTGTTTTTT. Its protein is CASSLAWGHTGELFF.

The J gene is TRBJ1-1, the V gene TRBV6-1; 9 nucleotides align to TRBD1. The CDR3 extends over 14 amino acids. The V and J ends lost 4 bases and 4 bases, in that order; junction bases with no gene match: 4. The V gene's germline CDR1 is MNHNS and CDR2 SASEGT. The CDR3 region is CASSASTGGTEAFF. The DNA for the CDR3 is TGTGCCAGCAGTGCCTCGACAGGGGGCACTGAAGCTTTCTTT.

J is TRBJ2-5 and V is TRBV10-3; D not resolved. The CDR3 sequence is 11 residues long. The germline CDR1 and CDR2 sequences are ENHRY and SYGVKD. Trimming stripped 2 bases from V and 5 bases from J, with 3 bases between. This CDR3 is CAISESETQYF. The CDR3, as DNA: TGTGCCATCAGTGAGAGCGAGACCCAGTACTTC.

This chain uses TRBV28 with TRBJ2-2; 7 bases are shared with TRBD2. CDR1 MDHEN and CDR2 SYDVKM come from the germline V gene. J gave up 5 bases and V 3 bases, and 9 bases lay outside the gene matches. The CDR3 length is 16 residues. The CDR3 protein is CASSLAGVPGTGELFF. The CDR3 DNA reads as TGTGCCAGCAGTTTGGCGGGGGTCCCGGGGACCGGGGAGCTGTTTTTT.

The J gene is TRBJ2-5, the V gene TRBV6-1; 7 nucleotides line up with TRBD1. CDR1 and CDR2 (germline): MNHNS, SASEGT. The CDR3 runs to 16 residues. The J segment lost 4 bases and the V segment lost 2 bases, leaving 10 bases of the junction unmatched. The CDR3 region has the DNA TGTGCCAGCAGTGAATTCGACAGGGCTGTCTTAGAGACCCAGTACTTC. This translates into CASSEFDRAVLETQYF.

This clone was seen more than once but under ten times. This chain links TRBV4-3 with TRBJ2-7; 8 nucleotides line up with TRBD1. The CDR3 runs to 16 residues. Germline loops: CDR1 LGHNA, CDR2 YSLEER. With 4 bases clipped from V and 5 bases from J, the junction kept 13 bases outside the gene matches. Here the CDR3 DNA reads TGCGCCAGCAGCCGAGTGGAGACAGGGGAGCTGGACGAGCAGTACTTC. This gives the protein CASSRVETGELDEQYF.

There are a few counts of this clone. This chain uses TRBV5-4 with TRBJ1-2; weak D call: TRBD1 (5 bases). Germline V gene data show CDR1 as SGHNT and CDR2 as YYREEE (reference sequence). This CDR3 is 12 amino acids long. Between the trimmed V and J ends, which lost 4 bases and 7 bases, there was a span of 11 bases. DNA for the CDR3: TGTGCCAGCAGCACGGGGGATTTTGGCTACACCTTC. It is translated as CASSTGDFGYTF.

The gene calls are TRBV4-1 and TRBJ2-3; the D gene is possibly TRBD2 (5 bases). This CDR3 is 12 amino acids long. V was trimmed by 3 bases and J by 14 bases, leaving 15 bases between them. The V gene's germline CDR1 is MGHRA and CDR2 YSYEKL. Here the CDR3 DNA reads TGCGCCAGCAGCCAGAACCGGGAAAGGCGGTATTTT. This sequence encodes CASSQNRERRYF.

This chain joins TRBV5-5 and TRBJ1-4; D gene unclear. This CDR3 spans 15 amino acids. V shed 4 bases and J shed 8 bases, with 18 bases lying between them. CDR1 SGHKS and CDR2 YYEKEE come from the germline V gene (reference sequence). CDR3 residues: CASSRWPLVEEKLFF. CDR3 bases: TGTGCCAGCAGCCGGTGGCCCTTGGTGGAGGAAAAACTGTTTTTT.

This clone turned up a few times. The chain is built from TRBV5-1 and TRBJ1-5; 10 bases are a match to TRBD1. V gave up 2 bases and J gave up 11 bases; unmatched junction bases: 13. The germline V gene has CDR1 SGHRS and CDR2 YFSETQ. CDR3 size: 16 residues. The CDR3 sequence is CASSLMAGTGEEAQHF. The CDR3 region has the DNA TGCGCCAGCAGCTTAATGGCTGGGACAGGGGAAGAAGCCCAGCATTTT.

The chain employs TRBV6-5 and TRBJ2-3; TRBD1 aligns across 10 bases. The J segment lost 4 bases and the V segment lost 5 bases, leaving 6 bases of the junction unmatched. The germline gives CDR1 MNHEY, CDR2 SVGAGI. The length of the CDR3 is 15 residues. The CDR3: CASSLTGGEADTQYF. The DNA of the CDR3 is TGTGCCAGCAGTCTGACAGGGGGCGAGGCAGATACGCAGTATTTT.

This clone was counted between two and nine times. The chain couples TRBV4-2 to TRBJ2-5; a weak D match, TRBD2 (6 bases). The end of the DNA is better explained by TRBJ2-7, so the J call may be wrong. CDR3 length equals 14 residues. The germline gives CDR1 LGHNA, CDR2 YNFKEQ. CDR3 bases: TGTGCCAGCAGCCAATCGGGACTTACCTACGAGCAGTACTTC. Its translation is CASSQSGLTYEQYF.

This clone was counted only a few times. The rearrangement uses TRBV14 and TRBJ2-1; TRBD2 agrees at 10 bases. Germline CDR1 is SGHDN and CDR2 is FVKESK. This CDR3 contains 16 residues. The V gene end was trimmed by 4 bases and the J gene end by 8 bases; junction bases not matched to a gene: 11. The CDR3 region has the DNA TGTGCCAGCAGCCGAGGATTAGCGGGGGGTGGGCATGAGCAGTTCTTC. Translated: CASSRGLAGGGHEQFF.

There are a few counts of this clone. The rearrangement links TRBV18 to TRBJ1-1; TRBD1 matches at 7 bases. Germline CDR1 is KGHSH and CDR2 is LQKENI. J gave up 4 bases and V 3 bases, and 11 bases lay outside the gene matches. The CDR3 length is 16 residues. The CDR3 here is CASSPNGWGTVTEAFF. The CDR3 region has the DNA TGTGCCAGCTCACCGAACGGGTGGGGGACAGTCACTGAAGCTTTCTTT.

This clone was picked up a small number of times. The V gene is TRBV19, the J gene TRBJ2-1; TRBD2 matches at 8 bases. The CDR3 has 16 residues. V shed 4 bases and J 5 bases; nucleotides not matched to a gene: 10. Germline V gives CDR1 LNHDA, CDR2 SQIVND (reference sequence). This CDR3 reads CASSRLSGGSHNEQFF. The CDR3 DNA reads TGTGCCAGTAGTAGACTAAGCGGGGGATCCCACAATGAGCAGTTCTTC. The variable domain in full, completed from reference TRBV19 and TRBJ2-1, reads DGGITQSPKYLFRKEGQNVTLSCEQNLNHDAMYWYRQDPGQGLRLIYYSQIVNDFQKGDIAEGYSVSREKKESFPLTVTSAQKNPTAFYLCASSRLSGGSHNEQFFGPGTRLTVL.

This clone was detected only a few times. The chain is built from TRBV7-2 and TRBJ1-6; D possibly corresponds to TRBD1 (5 bases). The CDR3 spans 15 residues. Trimming took off 0 bases at V and 14 bases at J, with 17 bases between the two ends. The germline V gene encodes CDR1 SGHTA and CDR2 FQGNSA. CDR3 sequence reads: CASSLAPGRTGALHF. The CDR3 DNA sequence: TGTGCCAGCAGCTTAGCTCCAGGGCGGACGGGGGCCCTCCACTTT.

V and J are TRBV7-2 and TRBJ2-1, with a tentative D call TRBD2 (5 bases). This CDR3 is built from 13 residues. The ends were cut back, 5 bases at V and 8 bases at J, with 13 bases in the middle. From germline, CDR1 is SGHTA and CDR2 FQGNSA. CDR3 loop: CASSRGLRDEQFF. CDR3 nucleotides: TGTGCCAGCAGCCGGGGATTGAGGGATGAGCAGTTCTTC. The full variable domain, in which reference TRBV7-2 and TRBJ2-1 provide the parts outside the CDR3, is GAGVSQSPSNKVTEKGKDVELRCDPISGHTALYWYRQSLGQGLEFLIYFQGNSAPDKSGLPSDRFSAERTGGSVSTLTIQRTQQEDSAVYLCASSRGLRDEQFFGPGTRLTVL.